The clone carrying this T cell receptor beta chain has only one observation. Its target is not known. Clones were read by immunoSEQ multiplex PCR, and TCRdb kept only the in-frame ones, dropping some. The data show some 180,000 clones, 88% seen once. This specimen belongs to a study of T cell responses to AZD1222 COVID-19 vaccine. Whole-study findings and limits: The breadth and depth of Spike-specific TCRs increased once two AZD1222 doses had been given.

Specimen: peripheral blood, collected on day 0 of AZD1222 vaccination. The TCR originated in an adult in good health.

The CDR3 sequence: CASSLSPGQMNTEAFF. The DNA for the CDR3 is TGTGCCAGCAGTTTGAGTCCGGGACAGATGAACACTGAAGCTTTCTTT. This chain joins TRBV28 and TRBJ1-1; 7 bases are a match to TRBD1. The V gene's germline CDR1 is MDHEN and CDR2 SYDVKM. V trimming: 3 bases; J trimming: 0 bases; junction bases outside the gene matches: 7. The CDR3 spans 16 residues. The whole variable domain, filled in from reference TRBV28 and TRBJ1-1, reads DVKVTQSSRYLVKRTGEKVFLECVQDMDHENMFWYRQDPGLGLRLIYFSYDVKMKEKGDIPEGYSVSREKKERFSLILESASTNQTSMYLCASSLSPGQMNTEAFFGQGTRLTVV.